A single sample gave rise to the 21 T cell receptor beta chains below, sequenced in a study of blood T cells in healthy people across ages. Using a J-beta primer mix together with a sample-barcoded 5' primer, a second PCR was run for roughly 6 to 11 cycles. TCRdb fed the 5' RACE reads into MiXCR, producing one record per CDR3 protein. The sample contains some 800,000 distinct CDR3 sequences, 20% to 25% of which appear only once. These data were also reused for a study on T cells of mothers and their children.

The sample was blood. Receptors were obtained from a boy between 5 and 17 years old in good health.

In this sample, this clonotype turned up many times. The rearrangement joins TRBV7-9 to TRBJ1-2; no firm D call. The CDR3 is 14 amino acids. The germline V and J ends were trimmed by 3 bases and 4 bases, with 12 bases remaining between them. Germline lookup yields CDR1 SEHNR and CDR2 FQNEAQ (reference sequence). The CDR3, as DNA: TGTGCCAGCAGCTTGTCGGCCGCGGGCTATGGCTACACCTTC. Translation: CASSLSAAGYGYTF.

The V gene is TRBV7-2, the J gene TRBJ2-1; weak D call: TRBD1 (6 bases). CDR3 length equals 15 residues. Between the trimmed V and J ends, which lost 5 bases and 5 bases, there was a span of 16 bases. The germline V gene encodes CDR1 SGHTA and CDR2 FQGNSA. The CDR3 DNA reads as TGTGCCAGCAGCCCCCGGGACACCGGTCACAATGAGCAGTTCTTC. Amino acids: CASSPRDTGHNEQFF. The full variable domain, in which reference TRBV7-2 and TRBJ2-1 provide the parts outside the CDR3, is GAGVSQSPSNKVTEKGKDVELRCDPISGHTALYWYRQSLGQGLEFLIYFQGNSAPDKSGLPSDRFSAERTGGSVSTLTIQRTQQEDSAVYLCASSPRDTGHNEQFFGPGTRLTVL.

The V call is TRBV6-1, the J call TRBJ2-5; no firm D call. The J call is in doubt because the DNA end fits TRBJ2-7 better. CDR1 is MNHNS, CDR2 SASEGT, per germline. This CDR3 spans 15 amino acids. The CDR3 sequence: CASSEVSAVSYEQYF. Written as DNA, the CDR3 is TGTGCCAGCAGTGAAGTGTCGGCAGTCTCCTACGAGCAGTACTTC.

The J gene is TRBJ2-7, the V gene TRBV20-1; perhaps TRBD2 as D (5 bases). Germline CDR1 is DFQATT and CDR2 is SNEGSKA (reference sequence). Trimming stripped 0 bases from V and 3 bases from J, with 12 bases between. The CDR3 consists of 14 residues. DNA for the CDR3: TGCAGTGCTAGAGATCCCCGAGGGTACTACGAGCAGTACTTC. Protein product: CSARDPRGYYEQYF.

The J gene is TRBJ1-2, the V gene TRBV7-9, with D uncertain. CDR1 is SEHNR, CDR2 FQNEAQ, per germline (reference sequence). The CDR3 is 13 residues long. Trimming pared 1 base from V and 2 bases from J, leaving 5 bases between. CDR3: CASSLEVNYGYTF. In DNA, the CDR3 is TGTGCCAGCAGCTTAGAAGTAAACTATGGCTACACCTTC.

This clonotype has a handful of counts. CDR3: CASSPRQTGTNYGYTF. CDR3 sequence (DNA): TGTGCCAGCTCACCACGGCAGACAGGGACCAACTATGGCTACACCTTC. V is TRBV18 and J is TRBJ1-2; 7 bases map to TRBD1. Germline V gives CDR1 KGHSH, CDR2 LQKENI. The CDR3 covers 16 residues. V was pared by 1 base and J by 2 bases, with 7 bases of the junction left unmatched.

This clonotype was seen a few times. The chain has TRBV7-2 and TRBJ2-1; 8 nucleotides agree with TRBD2. Per germline, CDR1 SGHTA and CDR2 FQGNSA. This CDR3 region has 14 residues. The trim removed 6 bases at V and 5 bases at J, leaving 6 bases unmatched. This CDR3 is CASRAGREDNEQFF. CDR3 in DNA: TGTGCCAGCAGAGCCGGGCGGGAGGACAATGAGCAGTTCTTC.

This clonotype was counted ten times or more. CDR3 sequence (DNA): TGTGCCAGCAGCTTATACCAGGATTCACCCCTCCACTTT. Translation: CASSLYQDSPLHF. The chain couples TRBV7-3 to TRBJ1-6; D gene ambiguous. The CDR3 totals 13 residues. Germline loops: CDR1 SGHTA, CDR2 FQGTGA. Trimming stripped 2 bases from V and 8 bases from J, with 7 bases between.

CDR3 coding DNA: TGCGCCAGCAGCCCAAGACTAGCGGGGGGAGTCGGTGAGCAGTTCTTC. Translating it yields CASSPRLAGGVGEQFF. The rearrangement joins TRBV5-1 to TRBJ2-1, with 13 bases that match TRBD2. CDR1 and CDR2 from the germline V gene are SGHRS and YFSETQ. The CDR3 has 16 amino acids. J gave up 9 bases and V 4 bases, and 10 bases lay outside the gene matches.

Ten or more counts support this clonotype. The CDR3 here is CASSYGGDLTKNIQYF. Written as DNA, the CDR3 is TGTGCCAGCAGTTATGGGGGCGATCTAACCAAAAACATTCAGTACTTC. The genes are TRBV6-6 and TRBJ2-4; D possibly corresponds to TRBD1 (6 bases). Germline CDR1 is MNHNY and CDR2 is SVGAGI (reference sequence). The V and J ends lost 3 bases and 2 bases respectively, with 14 bases between them. The CDR3 has 16 residues.

J is TRBJ2-2 and V is TRBV15; D unresolved. The CDR3 consists of 15 residues. The germline V gene encodes CDR1 LNHNV and CDR2 YYDKDF (reference sequence). V was shortened by 2 bases and J by 4 bases, with 11 bases between the two germline ends. The CDR3 coding sequence is TGTGCCACCAGCAGAACGACGGGTGGCACCGGGGAGCTGTTTTTT. Its protein is CATSRTTGGTGELFF.

The chain employs TRBV11-2 and TRBJ2-3; D is ambiguous. The CDR3 spans 14 residues. Germline V gives CDR1 SGHAT, CDR2 FQNNGV. The V end lost 4 bases, the J end lost 1 base, and 9 bases lay between the germline ends. The CDR3 region has the DNA TGTGCCAGCAGCTCGCCTCTGGGCACAGATACGCAGTATTTT. Translation gives CASSSPLGTDTQYF.

This clonotype was seen a few times. J is TRBJ1-2 and V is TRBV7-9; D ambiguous. This CDR3 region has 16 residues. Germline values: CDR1 SEHNR, CDR2 FQNEAQ (reference sequence). Trimming pared 3 bases from V and 5 bases from J, leaving 19 bases between. CDR3 DNA: TGTGCCAGCAGCTTTGGGTGGGCCACTGCCTTATATGGCTACACCTTC. Amino acids: CASSFGWATALYGYTF.

The rearrangement joins TRBV14 to TRBJ1-2, with 9 bases that match TRBD1. V gave up 4 bases and J gave up 8 bases; unmatched junction bases: 5. The germline CDR1 and CDR2 sequences are SGHDN and FVKESK. This CDR3 has 13 residues. The CDR3 is CASSRRTGDGYTF. CDR3 in DNA: TGTGCCAGCAGCCGCCGGACAGGGGACGGCTACACCTTC.

The CDR3 bases are TGCGCCAGCAGCCAAGGGGGTGGACTAGCGGGATCCAACGAGCAGTACTTC. Its translation: CASSQGGGLAGSNEQYF. This sequence joins TRBV4-3 and TRBJ2-7; 12 bases align to TRBD2. The CDR3 has 17 residues. From germline, CDR1 is LGHNA and CDR2 YSLEER. Trimming removed 1 base from V and 5 bases from J; junction bases left unmatched: 9.

The chain uses TRBV2 and TRBJ2-5, with TRBD2 identical over 7 bases. The trim removed 10 bases at V and 7 bases at J, leaving 12 bases unmatched. The CDR3 is 13 residues long. Germline V gene sequence: CDR1 SNHLY, CDR2 FYNNEI. The CDR3 here is CATAGTRGGTQYF. As DNA, the CDR3 is TGTGCCACCGCTGGGACTCGCGGGGGGACCCAGTACTTC.

The table lists this clonotype with a count of one. At one boundary the junction diverges from the germline segment, which might be a read error. The V and J genes are TRBV15 and TRBJ2-5; tentatively, D is TRBD2 (5 bases). In germline, CDR1 is LNHNV, CDR2 YYDKDF (reference sequence). The CDR3 is 13 residues long. The CDR3 here is CATSRPEEPRPFF. In nucleotides, the CDR3 is TGTGCCACCAGCAGGCCGGAGGAGCCTCGCCCGTTCTTC.

V usage is TRBV30 and J usage is TRBJ1-2; 8 bases agree with TRBD1. In germline, CDR1 is GTSNPN, CDR2 SVGIG (reference sequence). V lost 4 bases, J lost 2 bases, and 30 bases stayed unmatched. There are 22 residues in the CDR3. The DNA of the CDR3 is TGTGCCTGGACGTATGCCTTCATATCCGCAGGGGGCGGTTCTGGGATGAACTATGGCTACACCTTC. It translates to CAWTYAFISAGGGSGMNYGYTF. Full variable domain (outside the CDR3, taken from reference TRBV30 and TRBJ1-2): SQTIHQWPATLVQPVGSPLSLECTVEGTSNPNLYWYRQAAGRGLQLLFYSVGIGQISSEVPQNLSASRPQDRQFILSSKKLLLSDSGFYLCAWTYAFISAGGGSGMNYGYTFGSGTRLTVV.

Points on this clonotype: A read error may account for a junction end that differs from germline. The chain joins TRBV12-3 or TRBV12-4 to TRBJ1-3; D uncertain. The CDR3 runs to 13 residues. CDR3 coding DNA: TGTGCCAGCAGTTCTATCCCTGGAGACACCATATATTTT. This encodes CASSSIPGDTIYF.

This clonotype was counted between two and nine times. V usage is TRBV28 and J usage is TRBJ2-7; maybe TRBD1 (6 bases). Germline V gene lookup returns CDR1 MDHEN and CDR2 SYDVKM. This CDR3 has 17 residues. Between the trimmed V and J ends, which lost 1 base and 2 bases, there was a span of 18 bases. CDR3 sequence reads: CASSLSGYRAWAYEQYF. CDR3 DNA: TGTGCCAGCAGTTTATCGGGCTACAGGGCTTGGGCCTACGAGCAGTACTTC.

The DNA of the CDR3 is TGTGCCAGTAGTATGAAGCCTTCAACTAATGAAAAACTGTTTTTT. As protein: CASSMKPSTNEKLFF. The chain joins TRBV19 to TRBJ1-4; no firm D call. The CDR3 length is 15 residues. Germline-derived CDR1 and CDR2 are LNHDA and SQIVND (reference sequence). V lost 3 bases to trimming and J lost 0 bases, with 8 bases between them.